This T cell receptor (beta chain) derives from a study of shared clonotypes between healthy human individuals. The table came from immunoSEQ multiplex PCR; TCRdb's copy has only in-frame clones and leaves some out. Found here are a few million clones, approximately 92% of them singletons; the top ten hold around 0.14%. The receptor comes from a man younger than 35 in good health. The sample taken for sequencing was naive CD4+ T cells sorted from blood. Subset noted: CD45RA+ positively selected.

The CDR3 nucleotides read TGTGCCAGCAGCTTAGTTTGGGGGCGACAGAGTAATTCACCCCTCCACTTT. Its translation is CASSLVWGRQSNSPLHF. The rearrangement links TRBV7-2 to TRBJ1-6; weak D call: TRBD1 (6 bases). This CDR3 comprises 17 residues. In germline, CDR1 is SGHTA, CDR2 FQGNSA. V was clipped by 1 base and J by 6 bases, with 16 bases between them. Together with reference TRBV7-2 and TRBJ1-6, the CDR3 gives the full variable domain: GAGVSQSPSNKVTEKGKDVELRCDPISGHTALYWYRQSLGQGLEFLIYFQGNSAPDKSGLPSDRFSAERTGGSVSTLTIQRTQQEDSAVYLCASSLVWGRQSNSPLHFGNGTRLTVT.